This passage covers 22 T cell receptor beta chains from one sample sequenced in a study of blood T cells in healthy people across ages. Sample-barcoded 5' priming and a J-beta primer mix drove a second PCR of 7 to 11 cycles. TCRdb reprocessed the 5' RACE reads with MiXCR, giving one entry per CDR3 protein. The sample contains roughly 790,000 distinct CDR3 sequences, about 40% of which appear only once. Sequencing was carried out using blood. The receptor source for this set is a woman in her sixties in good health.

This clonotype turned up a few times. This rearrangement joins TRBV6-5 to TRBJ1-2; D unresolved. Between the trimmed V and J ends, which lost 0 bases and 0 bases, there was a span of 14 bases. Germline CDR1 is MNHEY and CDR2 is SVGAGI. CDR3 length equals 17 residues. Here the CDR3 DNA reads TGTGCCAGCAGTTACTCGAGCAAGGAGGCAGCTAACTATGGCTACACCTTC. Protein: CASSYSSKEAANYGYTF.

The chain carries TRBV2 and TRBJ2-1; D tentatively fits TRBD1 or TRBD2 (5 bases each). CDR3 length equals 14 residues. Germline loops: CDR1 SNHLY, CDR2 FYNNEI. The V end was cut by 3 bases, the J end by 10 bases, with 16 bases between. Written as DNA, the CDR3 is TGTGCCAGCAGTGATTTGGGGGTATCCTACGAGCAGTTCTTC. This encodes CASSDLGVSYEQFF. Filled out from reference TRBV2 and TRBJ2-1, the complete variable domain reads EPEVTQTPSHQVTQMGQEVILRCVPISNHLYFYWYRQILGQKVEFLVSFYNNEISEKSEIFDDQFSVERPDGSNFTLKIRSTKLEDSAMYFCASSDLGVSYEQFFGPGTRLTVL.

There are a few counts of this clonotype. The CDR3 DNA reads TGTGCCAGCAGTGAGGACGGCCGGGGAACCTACGAGCAGTACTTC. Protein product: CASSEDGRGTYEQYF. The rearrangement joins TRBV25-1 to TRBJ2-7; tentatively, D is TRBD2 (5 bases). The CDR3 has 15 residues. The germline V gene has CDR1 MGHDK and CDR2 SYGVNS. Trimming removed 3 bases from V and 2 bases from J, with 14 bases in between.

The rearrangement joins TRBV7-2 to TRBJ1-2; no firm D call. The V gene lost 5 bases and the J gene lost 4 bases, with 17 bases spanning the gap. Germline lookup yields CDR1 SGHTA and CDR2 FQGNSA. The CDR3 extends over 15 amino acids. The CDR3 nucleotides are TGTGCCAGCAGCCCAGATCCAGGAGCCTTCTATGGCTACACCTTC. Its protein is CASSPDPGAFYGYTF. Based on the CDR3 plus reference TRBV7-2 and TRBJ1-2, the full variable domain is GAGVSQSPSNKVTEKGKDVELRCDPISGHTALYWYRQSLGQGLEFLIYFQGNSAPDKSGLPSDRFSAERTGGSVSTLTIQRTQQEDSAVYLCASSPDPGAFYGYTFGSGTRLTVV.

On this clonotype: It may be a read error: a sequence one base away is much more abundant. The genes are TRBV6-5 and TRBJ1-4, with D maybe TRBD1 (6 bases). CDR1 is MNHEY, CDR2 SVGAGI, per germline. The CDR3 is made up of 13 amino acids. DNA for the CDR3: TGTGCCAGCAGACCTCAGGGGAATGGAAAACTGTTTTTT. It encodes CASRPQGNGKLFF.

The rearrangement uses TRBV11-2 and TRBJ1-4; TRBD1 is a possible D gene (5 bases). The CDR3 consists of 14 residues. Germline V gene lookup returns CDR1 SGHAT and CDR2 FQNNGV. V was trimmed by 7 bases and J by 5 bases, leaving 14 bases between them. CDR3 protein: CASKLGAINEKLFF. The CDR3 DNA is TGTGCCAGCAAACTCGGGGCGATCAATGAAAAACTGTTTTTT.

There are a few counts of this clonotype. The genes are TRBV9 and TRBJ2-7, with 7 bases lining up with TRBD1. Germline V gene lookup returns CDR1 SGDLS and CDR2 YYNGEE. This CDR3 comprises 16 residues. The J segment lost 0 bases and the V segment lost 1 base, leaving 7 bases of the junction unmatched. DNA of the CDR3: TGTGCCAGCAGCGTAAAGGGGGCAGGGATCTCCTACGAGCAGTACTTC. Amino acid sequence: CASSVKGAGISYEQYF.

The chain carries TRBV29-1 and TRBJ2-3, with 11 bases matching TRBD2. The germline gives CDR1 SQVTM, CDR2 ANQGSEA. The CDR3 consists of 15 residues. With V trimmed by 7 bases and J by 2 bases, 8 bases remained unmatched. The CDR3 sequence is CSGGLADSFTDTQYF. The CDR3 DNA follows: TGCAGCGGGGGACTAGCGGACTCGTTCACAGATACGCAGTATTTT.

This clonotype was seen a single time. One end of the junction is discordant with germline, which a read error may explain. CDR3 in amino acids: CAGSPLGLAGAETQYF. The CDR3 DNA follows: TGTGCCGGCAGTCCGCTTGGACTAGCGGGGGCGGAGACCCAGTACTTC. This sequence joins TRBV6-5 and TRBJ2-5; 13 positions agree with TRBD2. The length of the CDR3 is 16 residues. Looked up from germline, CDR1 is MNHEY and CDR2 is SVGAGI.

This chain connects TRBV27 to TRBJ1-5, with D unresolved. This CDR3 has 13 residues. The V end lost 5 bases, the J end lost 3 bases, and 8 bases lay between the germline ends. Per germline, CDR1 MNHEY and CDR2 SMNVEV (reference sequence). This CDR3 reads CASSASNNQPQHF. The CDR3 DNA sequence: TGTGCCAGCAGTGCAAGTAACAATCAGCCCCAGCATTTT.

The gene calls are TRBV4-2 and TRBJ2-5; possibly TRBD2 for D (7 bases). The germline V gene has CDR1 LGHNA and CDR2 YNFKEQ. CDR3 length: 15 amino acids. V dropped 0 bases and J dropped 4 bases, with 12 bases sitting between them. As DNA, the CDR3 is TGTGCCAGCAGCCAAGAGGGGAGGGGGGGAGAGACCCAGTACTTC. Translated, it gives CASSQEGRGGETQYF.

CDR3 protein: CSARGRSGDTQYF. DNA of the CDR3: TGCAGTGCTAGGGGGCGATCCGGCGATACGCAGTATTTT. The chain is built from TRBV20-1 and TRBJ2-3; weak D call: TRBD1 (5 bases). CDR1 DFQATT and CDR2 SNEGSKA come from the germline V gene (reference sequence). The CDR3 covers 13 residues. The germline V and J ends were trimmed by 3 bases and 6 bases, with 13 bases remaining between them.

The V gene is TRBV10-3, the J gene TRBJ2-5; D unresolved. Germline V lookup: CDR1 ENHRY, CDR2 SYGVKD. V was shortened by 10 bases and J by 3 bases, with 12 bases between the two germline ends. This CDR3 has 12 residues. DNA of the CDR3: TGTGCCACCACGACGGACGAAGAGACCCAGTACTTC. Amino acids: CATTTDEETQYF.

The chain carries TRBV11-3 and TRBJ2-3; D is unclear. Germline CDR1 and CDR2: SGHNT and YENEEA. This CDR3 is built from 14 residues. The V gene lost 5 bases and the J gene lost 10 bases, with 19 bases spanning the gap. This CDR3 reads CASSLALTPGAQYF. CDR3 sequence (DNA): TGTGCCAGCAGCCTCGCCCTTACACCCGGAGCGCAGTATTTT.

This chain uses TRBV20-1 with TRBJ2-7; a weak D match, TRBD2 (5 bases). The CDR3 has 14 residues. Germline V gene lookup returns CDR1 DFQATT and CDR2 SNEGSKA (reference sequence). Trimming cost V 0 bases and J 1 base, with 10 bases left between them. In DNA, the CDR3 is TGCAGTGCTAGAGATCCTAGCCCATCCTACGAGCAGTACTTC. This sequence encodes CSARDPSPSYEQYF.

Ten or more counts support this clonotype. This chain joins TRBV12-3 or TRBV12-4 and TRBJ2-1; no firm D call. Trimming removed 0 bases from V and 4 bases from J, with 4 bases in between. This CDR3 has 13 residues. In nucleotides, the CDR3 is TGTGCCAGCAGTTTAGCGGCGTACAATGAGCAGTTCTTC. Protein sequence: CASSLAAYNEQFF.

The CDR3 region is CASRDFNYGYTF. DNA of the CDR3: TGTGCCAGCAGGGATTTTAACTATGGCTACACCTTC. The chain combines TRBV6-1 with TRBJ1-2; D is ambiguous. V shed 6 bases and J shed 1 base, with 6 bases lying between them. The germline gives CDR1 MNHNS, CDR2 SASEGT. There are 12 residues in the CDR3.

CDR3 region: CASSGETGVTYEQYF. Here the CDR3 DNA reads TGTGCCAGCAGCGGAGAGACAGGGGTCACCTACGAGCAGTACTTC. This sequence joins TRBV4-2 and TRBJ2-7, with 8 bases fitting TRBD1. J was trimmed by 2 bases and V by 5 bases; bases with no gene match: 8. CDR1 is LGHNA and CDR2 is YNFKEQ in the germline V gene. The CDR3 is 15 amino acids.

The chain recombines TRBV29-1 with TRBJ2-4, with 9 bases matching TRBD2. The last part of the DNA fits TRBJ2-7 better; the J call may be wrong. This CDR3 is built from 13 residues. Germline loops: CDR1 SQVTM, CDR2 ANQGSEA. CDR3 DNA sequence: TGCAGCGTTGTTGGCGGGAGGGGCGACGAGCAGTACTTC. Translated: CSVVGGRGDEQYF.

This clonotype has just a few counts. The CDR3 DNA sequence: TGTGCCAGCAGCGTTAGTCCAGATCTGGCTTATGGCTACACCTTC. This translates into CASSVSPDLAYGYTF. The chain couples TRBV9 to TRBJ1-2, with D unresolved. CDR1 and CDR2 from the germline V gene are SGDLS and YYNGEE. V was pared by 2 bases and J by 5 bases, with 16 bases between. This CDR3 is 15 amino acids long.

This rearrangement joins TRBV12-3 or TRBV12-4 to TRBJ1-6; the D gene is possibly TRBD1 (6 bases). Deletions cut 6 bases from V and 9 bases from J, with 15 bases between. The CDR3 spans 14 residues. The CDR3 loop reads CASSAQGAGSPLHF. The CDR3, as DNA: TGTGCCAGCAGCGCACAGGGAGCGGGTTCACCCCTCCACTTT.

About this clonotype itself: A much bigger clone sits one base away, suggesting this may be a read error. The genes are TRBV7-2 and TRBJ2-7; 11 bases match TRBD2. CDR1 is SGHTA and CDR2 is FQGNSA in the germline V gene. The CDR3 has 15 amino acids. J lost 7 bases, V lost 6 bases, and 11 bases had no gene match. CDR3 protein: CASRMTSGAYNEQYF. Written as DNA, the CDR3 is TGTGCCAGCAGGATGACTAGCGGGGCTTACAATGAGCAGTACTTC.